This T cell receptor (beta chain) was identified during a study of blood T cell repertoires in COVID-19. The wider study: Acute and convalescent COVID-19 samples came from the United States, Italy and Spain. PBMCs, B-cell-depleted T cells, or T cells provided the cDNA or gDNA that made up the material.

The J segment lost 0 bases and the V segment lost 0 bases, leaving 7 bases of the junction unmatched. The CDR3 sequence is 18 residues long. CDR1 is SGHRS and CDR2 is YFSETQ in the germline V gene. As handled by the study authors: Amplification of reference gene primers was used by the study to estimate nucleated cell counts. Assay used: immunoSEQ multiplex PCR; TCRdb lists only in-frame clones, some missing. The D gene and trimming were derived from the DNA, and the V and J assignments and clone size from that table. The sample contains approximately 290,000 clones, around 90% of which appear only once.

The specimen sequenced was peripheral blood. This rearrangement joins TRBV5-1 to TRBJ2-2, with 8 bases lining up with TRBD1. The TCR was taken from a man aged 18 to 30 with active or convalescent COVID-19. CDR3 sequence reads: CASSLGGTGVANTGELFF. In DNA, the CDR3 is TGCGCCAGCAGCTTGGGCGGGACAGGCGTCGCGAACACCGGGGAGCTGTTTTTT. Supplemented by reference TRBV5-1 and TRBJ2-2, the full variable domain reads KAGVTQTPRYLIKTRGQQVTLSCSPISGHRSVSWYQQTPGQGLQFLFEYFSETQRNKGNFPGRFSGRQFSNSRSEMNVSTLELGDSALYLCASSLGGTGVANTGELFFGEGSRLTVL.